One and the same sample provided the 7 T cell receptor beta chains below, sequenced in a study of blood T cells in healthy people across ages. Then a second PCR, running about 7 to 11 cycles, was carried out with a sample-barcoded 5' primer and a J-beta primer mix. MiXCR, run by TCRdb on the 5' RACE reads, gives a single entry per CDR3 protein. The sample includes roughly 700,000 distinct CDR3 sequences, approximately 31% of them seen just once. Sequencing was performed on blood. The receptors stem from a woman of 80 years or more in good health.

This clonotype was recorded at least ten times. The J gene is TRBJ2-1, the V gene TRBV6-1; maybe TRBD2 (6 bases). Between the trimmed V and J ends, which lost 2 bases and 10 bases, there was a span of 12 bases. From germline, CDR1 is MNHNS and CDR2 SASEGT. This CDR3 comprises 13 residues. The CDR3 protein is CASSENSGVEQFF. The CDR3 bases are TGTGCCAGCAGTGAAAATTCGGGGGTAGAGCAGTTCTTC.

V usage is TRBV5-4 and J usage is TRBJ2-3; possibly TRBD2 for D (6 bases). This CDR3 has 14 amino acids. Trimming left V 10 bases short and J 1 base short, with 16 bases between. Looked up from germline, CDR1 is SGHNT and CDR2 is YYREEE (reference sequence). CDR3 region: CALSRDWRTDTQYF. CDR3 sequence (DNA): TGTGCCCTCTCAAGGGACTGGCGCACAGATACGCAGTATTTT.

This clonotype turned up a few times. The chain employs TRBV12-3 or TRBV12-4 and TRBJ1-1; D gene unclear. Trimming pared 2 bases from V and 3 bases from J, leaving 7 bases between. This CDR3 region has 13 residues. CDR3: CASSLKGYTEAFF. The CDR3 nucleotides read TGTGCCAGCAGTTTAAAGGGTTACACTGAAGCTTTCTTT.

The chain joins TRBV5-1 to TRBJ1-3, with D uncertain. The length of the CDR3 is 15 residues. Trimming took off 0 bases at V and 1 base at J, with 8 bases between the two ends. CDR1 SGHRS and CDR2 YFSETQ come from the germline V gene. CDR3 in amino acids: CASSLASGSGNTIYF. The CDR3 bases are TGCGCCAGCAGCTTGGCCTCGGGGTCTGGAAACACCATATATTTT.

Comments on this clonotype: A much larger clone sits a single nucleotide away, making a read error possible. The V gene is TRBV2, the J gene TRBJ2-1; tentatively, D is TRBD2 (6 bases). The CDR3 sequence is 14 residues long. Germline V gene lookup returns CDR1 SNHLY and CDR2 FYNNEI. CDR3 sequence (DNA): TGTGCCGGCAGTACGCGGGGCTCCTACAATGAGCAGTTCTTC. Protein: CAGSTRGSYNEQFF.

Points on this clonotype: A much bigger clone sits one base away, suggesting this may be a read error. The genes are TRBV7-2 and TRBJ1-5; the match to TRBD1 covers 12 bases. The CDR3 extends over 16 amino acids. CDR1 SGHTA and CDR2 FQGNSA come from the germline V gene. The CDR3 coding sequence is TGTGTCAGCAGCTTAACCGGGACAGGGGGCCATCAGCCCCAGCATTTT. This sequence encodes CVSSLTGTGGHQPQHF.

The chain employs TRBV5-1 and TRBJ2-7, with TRBD2 matching 11 bases. Germline-derived CDR1 and CDR2 are SGHRS and YFSETQ. The V segment lost 0 bases and the J segment 3 bases; nucleotides outside the gene matches: 2. This CDR3 region has 15 residues. CDR3 protein: CASSLVTSGNYEQYF. The CDR3 region has the DNA TGCGCCAGCAGCTTGGTGACTAGCGGGAACTACGAGCAGTACTTC.